The rows below give T cell receptor beta chains drawn from one sample of a study of blood T cell repertoires in COVID-19. This table comes from immunoSEQ multiplex PCR, and its TCRdb copy is limited to in-frame clones, with some not included. This table has approximately 97,000 clones, 80% to 90% appearing once. Sequenced: peripheral blood. The receptors come from a man aged 50-60 years with COVID-19, enrolled during active disease. The CDR3 runs from the conserved cysteine through the conserved F or W. Each record gives: D gene, clone size, J gene, V gene, CDR3 protein, CDR3 DNA. A D gene is named only where the DNA matches it firmly. Size values are once, few and many counts, or a class for expanded clones, and some rows have none.

D: .
size: .
J: TRBJ2-1
V: TRBV19
CDR3: CASSILPSGDNEQFF
DNA: TGTGCCAGTAGTATACTCCCGTCGGGGGACAATGAGCAGTTCTTC

D: .
size: .
J: TRBJ1-5
V: TRBV30
CDR3: CAWSVGEFGQPQHF
DNA: TGTGCCTGGAGTGTAGGGGAATTTGGGCAGCCCCAGCATTTT

D: TRBD2
size: .
J: TRBJ2-7
V: TRBV12-3/TRBV12-4
CDR3: CASTPGLAGEQYF
DNA: TGTGCCAGCACCCCCGGACTAGCAGGCGAGCAGTACTTC

D: .
size: .
J: TRBJ2-2
V: TRBV2
CDR3: CASSAFGELFF
DNA: TGTGCCAGCAGTGCCTTCGGGGAGCTGTTTTTT

D: TRBD1
size: .
J: TRBJ1-4
V: TRBV5-1
CDR3: CASSLGTGGREKLFF
DNA: TGCGCCAGCAGCCTCGGGACAGGGGGTCGTGAAAAACTGTTTTTT

D: .
size: .
J: TRBJ1-6
V: TRBV30
CDR3: CAWSVRVRTKTYNSPLHF
DNA: TGTGCCTGGAGTGTACGGGTCCGTACCAAAACCTATAATTCACCCCTCCACTTT

D: TRBD2
size: few
J: TRBJ2-1
V: TRBV19
CDR3: CASSQSGGGPYNEQFF
DNA: TGTGCCAGTAGTCAGAGCGGGGGGGGACCCTACAATGAGCAGTTCTTC

D: TRBD1
size: few
J: TRBJ1-5
V: TRBV10-2
CDR3: CASTPGQRTQPQHF
DNA: TGCGCCAGCACCCCGGGACAGCGGACTCAGCCCCAGCATTTT

D: TRBD1
size: .
J: TRBJ1-1
V: TRBV29-1
CDR3: CSSGQGFLGDTEAFF
DNA: TGCAGCTCTGGACAGGGTTTTTTAGGGGACACTGAAGCTTTCTTT

D: TRBD1
size: .
J: TRBJ1-5
V: TRBV29-1
CDR3: CSAQTGTGDQPQHF
DNA: TGCAGCGCTCAAACCGGGACAGGGGATCAGCCCCAGCATTTT

D: TRBD2
size: .
J: TRBJ2-1
V: TRBV4-2
CDR3: CASSQEIAGVFNEQFF
DNA: TGTGCCAGCAGCCAAGAGATAGCGGGGGTTTTCAATGAGCAGTTCTTC

D: TRBD1
size: .
J: TRBJ2-6
V: TRBV28
CDR3: CASNKQGARGANVLTF
DNA: TGTGCCAGCAATAAACAGGGGGCGCGAGGGGCCAACGTCCTGACTTTC

D: .
size: .
J: TRBJ1-2
V: TRBV12-3/TRBV12-4
CDR3: CASAGYGYTF
DNA: TGTGCCAGCGCAGGATATGGCTACACCTTC

D: .
size: .
J: TRBJ1-2
V: TRBV2
CDR3: CASSVAAVWSNYGYTF
DNA: TGTGCCAGCAGTGTAGCGGCAGTGTGGAGTAACTATGGCTACACCTTC

D: .
size: few
J: TRBJ1-1
V: TRBV5-1
CDR3: CASSLAGGRTEAFF
DNA: TGCGCCAGCAGCTTGGCCGGGGGGAGGACTGAAGCTTTCTTT

D: TRBD2
size: .
J: TRBJ2-7
V: TRBV5-6
CDR3: CASGPGLATYEQYF
DNA: TGTGCCAGCGGACCGGGACTAGCGACATACGAGCAGTACTTC

D: TRBD1
size: .
J: TRBJ2-1
V: TRBV19
CDR3: CASSIRTGGFASYNEQFF
DNA: TGTGCCAGTAGTATTCGGACAGGCGGGTTCGCCTCCTACAATGAGCAGTTCTTC

D: .
size: .
J: TRBJ1-5
V: TRBV18
CDR3: CASSPEVGGTSNQPQHF
DNA: TGTGCCAGCTCACCCGAGGTCGGGGGGACGAGCAATCAGCCCCAGCATTTT

D: TRBD1
size: .
J: TRBJ1-4
V: TRBV15
CDR3: CATSRGQGATNEKLFF
DNA: TGTGCCACCAGCAGAGGACAGGGAGCAACTAATGAAAAACTGTTTTTT

D: .
size: .
J: TRBJ1-1
V: TRBV5-6
CDR3: CASSLVTGGMNTEAFF
DNA: TGTGCTAGCAGCTTGGTCACAGGAGGGATGAACACTGAAGCTTTCTTT

D: .
size: once
J: TRBJ1-3
V: TRBV10-3
CDR3: CAISEPERGGTIYF
DNA: TGTGCCATCAGTGAGCCTGAGCGGGGGGGCACCATATATTTT

D: .
size: few
J: TRBJ1-3
V: TRBV9
CDR3: CASSTRQGHHSGNTIYF
DNA: TGTGCCAGCAGCACACGTCAGGGGCACCACTCTGGAAACACCATATATTTT

D: TRBD1
size: .
J: TRBJ1-1
V: TRBV5-4
CDR3: CASSGDRGLVTEAFF
DNA: TGTGCCAGCAGCGGGGACAGGGGGCTGGTCACTGAAGCTTTCTTT

D: .
size: .
J: TRBJ1-5
V: TRBV28
CDR3: CASSGENNQPQHF
DNA: TGTGCCAGCAGTGGAGAGAACAATCAGCCCCAGCATTTT

D: .
size: .
J: TRBJ1-1
V: TRBV10-1
CDR3: CASSREVGTEAFF
DNA: TGCGCCAGCAGCAGGGAAGTTGGGACTGAAGCTTTCTTT

D: .
size: .
J: TRBJ1-1
V: TRBV5-1
CDR3: CASSLSRTQNTEAFF
DNA: TGCGCCAGCAGCTTGTCAAGGACACAAAACACTGAAGCTTTCTTT

D: .
size: .
J: TRBJ1-1
V: TRBV7-3
CDR3: CASSLTANTEAFF
DNA: TGTGCCAGCAGCTTGACAGCGAACACTGAAGCTTTCTTT

D: .
size: .
J: TRBJ2-3
V: TRBV3-1/TRBV3-2
CDR3: CASSQGSGGRRGTQYF
DNA: TGTGCCAGCAGCCAAGGTTCGGGGGGCCGCCGAGGTACGCAGTATTTT

D: .
size: .
J: TRBJ2-2
V: TRBV20-1
CDR3: CSASRGANTGELFF
DNA: TGCAGTGCTAGTAGGGGCGCGAACACCGGGGAGCTGTTTTTT

D: TRBD1
size: .
J: TRBJ1-5
V: TRBV19
CDR3: CASSIRTGIDQPQHF
DNA: TGTGCCAGTAGTATAAGGACAGGGATCGATCAGCCCCAGCATTTT

D: TRBD2
size: .
J: TRBJ2-7
V: TRBV4-2
CDR3: CASSQAGGTRYEQYF
DNA: TGTGCCAGCAGCCAAGCGGGGGGGACACGCTACGAGCAGTACTTC

D: TRBD2
size: .
J: TRBJ2-5
V: TRBV5-1
CDR3: CASTQERLAGQETQYF
DNA: TGCGCCAGCACACAGGAGAGACTAGCGGGACAAGAGACCCAGTACTTC

D: .
size: .
J: TRBJ2-4
V: TRBV6-2/TRBV6-3
CDR3: CASSPSVPTYLVNIQYF
DNA: TGTGCCAGCAGCCCCTCCGTTCCAACCTATTTGGTCAACATTCAGTACTTC

D: TRBD1
size: .
J: TRBJ1-4
V: TRBV19
CDR3: CASSTDRATNEKLFF
DNA: TGTGCCAGTAGTACGGACAGGGCAACTAATGAAAAACTGTTTTTT

D: TRBD2
size: once
J: TRBJ2-3
V: TRBV6-5
CDR3: CASSYSTSGGADTQYF
DNA: TGTGCCAGCAGTTATTCGACTAGCGGGGGGGCAGATACGCAGTATTTT

D: .
size: .
J: TRBJ1-2
V: TRBV7-9
CDR3: CASSPGQNYGYTF
DNA: TGTGCCAGCAGCCCTGGACAGAACTATGGCTACACCTTC

D: .
size: .
J: TRBJ2-1
V: TRBV11-2
CDR3: CASSLGLRDNEQFF
DNA: TGTGCCAGCAGCTTGGGACTGAGGGACAATGAGCAGTTCTTC

D: TRBD2
size: .
J: TRBJ2-1
V: TRBV9
CDR3: CASSVDGLRGAYNEQFF
DNA: TGTGCCAGCAGCGTAGATGGGTTGCGGGGGGCCTACAATGAGCAGTTCTTC

D: TRBD1
size: few
J: TRBJ1-1
V: TRBV18
CDR3: CASSPGQGVGAFF
DNA: TGTGCCAGCTCCCCCGGACAGGGGGTAGGAGCTTTCTTT

D: TRBD1
size: .
J: TRBJ2-1
V: TRBV5-1
CDR3: CASRDRGDEQFF
DNA: TGCGCCAGCAGAGACAGGGGGGATGAGCAGTTCTTC

D: .
size: .
J: TRBJ1-2
V: TRBV6-6
CDR3: CASRWPGENGYTF
DNA: TGTGCCAGCAGATGGCCAGGGGAAAATGGCTACACCTTC

D: .
size: .
J: TRBJ2-7
V: TRBV6-5
CDR3: CASGKTFSYEQYF
DNA: TGTGCCAGTGGTAAAACTTTCTCCTACGAGCAGTACTTC

D: TRBD1
size: .
J: TRBJ1-1
V: TRBV5-4
CDR3: CASSRRTGTNTEAFF
DNA: TGTGCCAGCAGCAGAAGGACAGGAACGAACACTGAAGCTTTCTTT

D: .
size: .
J: TRBJ2-7
V: TRBV5-6
CDR3: CASSRPGSYEQYF
DNA: TGTGCCAGCAGCCGACCAGGGTCCTACGAGCAGTACTTC

D: .
size: .
J: TRBJ1-2
V: TRBV19
CDR3: CASIRYGYTF
DNA: TGTGCCAGTATCAGGTATGGCTACACCTTC

D: TRBD1
size: .
J: TRBJ2-7
V: TRBV5-5
CDR3: CASTRGQTYEQYF
DNA: TGTGCCAGCACCCGGGGACAGACCTACGAGCAGTACTTC

D: .
size: .
J: TRBJ1-3
V: TRBV2
CDR3: CASSRQENTIYF
DNA: TGTGCCAGCAGTCGACAGGAAAACACCATATATTTT

D: .
size: .
J: TRBJ1-1
V: TRBV7-8
CDR3: CASSFLTARDTEAFF
DNA: TGTGCCAGCAGCTTCCTGACCGCCAGGGACACTGAAGCTTTCTTT

D: TRBD1
size: .
J: TRBJ1-4
V: TRBV30
CDR3: CACKWTGATNEKLFF
DNA: TGTGCCTGCAAATGGACAGGGGCAACTAATGAAAAACTGTTTTTT

D: .
size: .
J: TRBJ2-1
V: TRBV6-2/TRBV6-3
CDR3: CASSWGRQLSYNEQFF
DNA: TGTGCCAGCAGTTGGGGCAGGCAATTATCCTACAATGAGCAGTTCTTC

D: TRBD1
size: .
J: TRBJ1-2
V: TRBV7-2
CDR3: CASIPDRVDYGYTF
DNA: TGTGCCAGCATCCCCGACAGGGTGGACTATGGCTACACCTTC

D: .
size: .
J: TRBJ2-2
V: TRBV5-1
CDR3: CASSKTGRNTGELFF
DNA: TGCGCCAGCAGCAAGACAGGAAGGAACACCGGGGAGCTGTTTTTT

D: TRBD2
size: .
J: TRBJ2-3
V: TRBV4-3
CDR3: CASSQDALSGSSGGAGTDTQYF
DNA: TGCGCCAGCAGCCAAGATGCCCTATCTGGTTCTAGCGGGGGGGCCGGGACAGATACGCAGTATTTT

D: .
size: .
J: TRBJ1-2
V: TRBV24-1
CDR3: CATSEGGGSYTF
DNA: TGTGCCACCAGTGAGGGGGGTGGCAGCTACACCTTC

D: TRBD1
size: .
J: TRBJ1-3
V: TRBV29-1
CDR3: CSVLTGDSGNTIYF
DNA: TGCAGCGTTTTAACAGGGGACTCTGGAAACACCATATATTTT